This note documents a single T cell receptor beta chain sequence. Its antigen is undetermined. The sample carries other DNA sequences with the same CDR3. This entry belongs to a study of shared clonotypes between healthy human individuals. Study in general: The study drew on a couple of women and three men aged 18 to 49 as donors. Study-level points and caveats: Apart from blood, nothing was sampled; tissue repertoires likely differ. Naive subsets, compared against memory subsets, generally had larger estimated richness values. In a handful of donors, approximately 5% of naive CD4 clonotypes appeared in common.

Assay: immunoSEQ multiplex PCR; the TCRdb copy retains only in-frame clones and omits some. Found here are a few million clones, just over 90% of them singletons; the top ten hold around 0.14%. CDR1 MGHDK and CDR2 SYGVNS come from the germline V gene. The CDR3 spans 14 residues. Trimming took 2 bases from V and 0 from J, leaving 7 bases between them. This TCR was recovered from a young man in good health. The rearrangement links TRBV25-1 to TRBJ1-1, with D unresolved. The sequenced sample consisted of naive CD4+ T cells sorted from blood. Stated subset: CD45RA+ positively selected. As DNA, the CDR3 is TGTGCCAGCAGTGAAGTCGGATTGAACACTGAAGCTTTCTTT. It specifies CASSEVGLNTEAFF. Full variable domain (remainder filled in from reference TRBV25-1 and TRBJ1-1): EADIYQTPRYLVIGTGKKITLECSQTMGHDKMYWYQQDPGMELHLIHYSYGVNSTEKGDLSSESTVSRIRTEHFPLTLESARPSHTSQYLCASSEVGLNTEAFFGQGTRLTVV.